Below, 21 T cell receptor beta chains from the same sample are listed, as sequenced in a study of cytomegalovirus exposure and HLA in healthy donors. 60 Vbeta and 13 Jbeta primers were used in PCR. Generated by immunoSEQ multiplex PCR, the TCRdb table keeps only in-frame clones and is missing some. Here the sample spans around 170,000 clones, approximately 88% being singletons. Material: PBMCs. The receptor set was obtained from a woman between 45 and 65 years old in good health and CMV-seropositive.

Of note for this clone: At one boundary the junction diverges from the germline segment, which might be a read error. The V gene is TRBV9, the J gene TRBJ2-7; D gene ambiguous. From germline, CDR1 is SGDLS and CDR2 YYNGEE. There are 15 residues in the CDR3. The CDR3 DNA sequence: TGTGCCGGCAGCCCAAACTTACTTCTCTCCTACGAGCAGTACTTC. It specifies CAGSPNLLLSYEQYF. The full variable domain, in which reference TRBV9 and TRBJ2-7 provide the parts outside the CDR3, is DSGVTQTPKHLITATGQRVTLRCSPRSGDLSVYWYQQSLDQGLQFLIQYYNGEERAKGNILERFSAQQFPDLHSELNLSSLELGDSALYFCAGSPNLLLSYEQYFGPGTRLTVT.

The chain joins TRBV5-6 to TRBJ2-1, with 7 bases identical to TRBD2. V lost 0 bases and J lost 7; bases outside the gene matches: 4. The CDR3 is 14 residues long. Germline V gene sequence: CDR1 SGHDT, CDR2 YYEEEE. DNA of the CDR3: TGTGCCAGCAGCTTGGGCCGGGACTATAATGAGCAGTTCTTC. Translated: CASSLGRDYNEQFF.

The V and J genes are TRBV9 and TRBJ2-1, with TRBD2 identical over 10 bases. The germline gives CDR1 SGDLS, CDR2 YYNGEE. The CDR3 runs to 16 residues. The V segment lost 0 bases and the J segment 7 bases; nucleotides outside the gene matches: 7. The CDR3 is CASSVDRASGGNEQFF. The CDR3, as DNA: TGTGCCAGCAGCGTAGATCGGGCTAGCGGGGGAAATGAGCAGTTCTTC.

This clone was found a few times. The J gene is TRBJ1-2, the V gene TRBV5-1, with 8 nucleotides matching TRBD1. CDR1 is SGHRS, CDR2 YFSETQ, per germline. The V gene end was trimmed by 5 bases and the J gene end by 4 bases; junction bases not matched to a gene: 4. The CDR3 has 13 amino acids. The CDR3 nucleotides are TGCGCCAGCAGTCCTGGACAGGGCTATGGCTACACCTTC. It encodes CASSPGQGYGYTF.

This chain links TRBV7-2 with TRBJ2-3; a weak D match, TRBD1 (5 bases). V was clipped by 7 bases and J by 2 bases, with 10 bases between them. Germline CDR1 is SGHTA and CDR2 is FQGNSA. The CDR3 totals 13 residues. CDR3 coding DNA: TGTGCCAGCAAGGGGCAGAACACAGATACGCAGTATTTT. Its translation: CASKGQNTDTQYF.

This chain uses TRBV28 with TRBJ2-4; 12 nucleotides line up with TRBD1. With 6 bases clipped from V and 7 bases from J, the junction kept 7 bases outside the gene matches. Germline V gene lookup returns CDR1 MDHEN and CDR2 SYDVKM. The CDR3 runs to 15 residues. CDR3 DNA sequence: TGTGCCAGCAGCTTGTCCGGGACAGGGGGCAACATTCAGTACTTC. Amino acids: CASSLSGTGGNIQYF.

With regard to this clone: A read error may account for a junction end that differs from germline. The chain uses TRBV7-2 and TRBJ2-7; 9 bases line up with TRBD1. Germline CDR1 is SGHTA and CDR2 is FQGNSA. The CDR3 runs 15 residues. The DNA of the CDR3 is TGTGCCGGCAGTCTTACAGGGGGCGCAACCTACGAGCAGTACTTC. This sequence encodes CAGSLTGGATYEQYF.

The gene calls are TRBV19 and TRBJ2-7; 8 bases agree with TRBD2. CDR3 length equals 14 residues. Germline CDR1 reads LNHDA; CDR2 reads SQIVND (reference sequence). After removal of 5 bases from V and 3 bases from J, the junction contained 6 bases not matched to a gene. The chain's CDR3 is CASSAGGTRYEQYF. The CDR3 DNA sequence: TGTGCCAGTAGTGCGGGGGGAACTCGCTACGAGCAGTACTTC. Looking up the rest from reference TRBV19 and TRBJ2-7 gives the full variable domain: DGGITQSPKYLFRKEGQNVTLSCEQNLNHDAMYWYRQDPGQGLRLIYYSQIVNDFQKGDIAEGYSVSREKKESFPLTVTSAQKNPTAFYLCASSAGGTRYEQYFGPGTRLTVT.

The chain uses TRBV28 and TRBJ1-4, with 7 bases aligning to TRBD1. CDR1 MDHEN and CDR2 SYDVKM come from the germline V gene. The length of the CDR3 is 15 residues. With 6 bases clipped from V and 5 bases from J, the junction kept 9 bases outside the gene matches. Here the CDR3 reads CASRFGGRGNEKLFF. The CDR3, as DNA: TGTGCCAGCAGGTTCGGCGGCAGGGGGAATGAAAAACTGTTTTTT.

The J gene is TRBJ1-1, the V gene TRBV5-8; D perhaps matches TRBD1 (5 bases). The germline gives CDR1 SGHTS, CDR2 YDEGEE. The CDR3 is 13 residues long. Trimming removed 6 bases from V and 8 bases from J, with 17 bases in between. The CDR3 DNA sequence: TGTGCCAGCAACCGGGGGAATCGCGCCGAAGCTTTCTTT. Translating it yields CASNRGNRAEAFF.

About this clone itself: Its ends do not fully match the called genes, so a read error is possible. The chain uses TRBV7-9 and TRBJ2-5; no reliable D call. The CDR3 has 12 residues. Germline V gene sequence: CDR1 SEHNR, CDR2 FQNEAQ (reference sequence). As DNA, the CDR3 is TGTTCCAGCAGCTTAGTCCGGGAGACCCAGTACTTC. It yields the protein CSSSLVRETQYF.

CDR3 DNA: TGTGCCAGCAGTGCACAGGGCTCTGGGGGCTACACCTTC. It specifies CASSAQGSGGYTF. The J gene is TRBJ1-2, the V gene TRBV6-5; perhaps TRBD1 as D (6 bases). Trimming left V 5 bases short and J 8 bases short, with 15 bases between. Germline V lookup: CDR1 MNHEY, CDR2 SVGAGI. This CDR3 contains 13 residues.

V and J are TRBV10-2 and TRBJ2-5, with D perhaps matching TRBD1 (6 bases). V lost 5 bases and J 1 base, leaving 11 bases between the germline ends. The CDR3 is 14 amino acids. Germline assignment: CDR1 WSHSY and CDR2 SAAADI. The CDR3 loop is CASSLGQTQETQYF. The CDR3 nucleotides read TGCGCCAGCAGTCTTGGACAGACCCAAGAGACCCAGTACTTC.

This chain connects TRBV27 to TRBJ2-2, with a possible D match to TRBD1 (6 bases). The CDR3 runs to 13 residues. The germline V gene has CDR1 MNHEY and CDR2 SMNVEV (reference sequence). V lost 6 bases, J lost 5 bases, and 10 bases lay in between. Here the CDR3 DNA reads TGTGCCAGCAGCCCCAGGGGAACCGGGGAGCTGTTTTTT. Its protein is CASSPRGTGELFF.

The genes are TRBV25-1 and TRBJ2-2; D is possibly TRBD1 (6 bases). CDR1 is MGHDK and CDR2 is SYGVNS in the germline V gene. The CDR3 spans 13 residues. V lost 9 bases and J 6 bases, leaving 14 bases between the germline ends. The CDR3 is CASQDSNAGELFF. CDR3 DNA: TGTGCCAGTCAGGACAGCAACGCCGGGGAGCTGTTTTTT. The full variable domain, its missing parts supplied by reference TRBV25-1 and TRBJ2-2, is EADIYQTPRYLVIGTGKKITLECSQTMGHDKMYWYQQDPGMELHLIHYSYGVNSTEKGDLSSESTVSRIRTEHFPLTLESARPSHTSQYLCASQDSNAGELFFGEGSRLTVL.

The chain uses TRBV9 and TRBJ1-2, with D possibly being TRBD1 (6 bases). In germline, CDR1 is SGDLS, CDR2 YYNGEE. Trimming took off 4 bases at V and 2 bases at J, with 12 bases between the two ends. The CDR3 spans 14 residues. The CDR3 DNA is TGTGCCAGCAGCACCGCTACAGGGAACTATGGCTACACCTTC. Translation gives CASSTATGNYGYTF.

This chain uses TRBV6-1 with TRBJ1-2; D might be TRBD1 (6 bases). Germline V lookup: CDR1 MNHNS, CDR2 SASEGT. V dropped 1 base and J dropped 7 bases, with 19 bases sitting between them. The CDR3 spans 16 residues. CDR3 sequence: CASSEGGRGGLVGYTF. CDR3 nucleotide sequence: TGTGCCAGCAGTGAAGGGGGGAGGGGGGGATTAGTTGGCTACACCTTC.

The rearrangement joins TRBV6-5 to TRBJ2-7; D is perhaps TRBD1 (6 bases). CDR3 length equals 14 residues. Germline-derived CDR1 and CDR2 are MNHEY and SVGAGI. V lost 5 bases to trimming and J lost 0 bases, with 11 bases between them. In DNA, the CDR3 is TGTGCCAGCAGTGAACAGGGAAACTCCTACGAGCAGTACTTC. The encoded protein is CASSEQGNSYEQYF.

This clone has more than one count but fewer than ten. The CDR3 DNA sequence: TGTGCCAGCAGCGATAGAAGTTCCACAGATACGCAGTATTTT. As protein: CASSDRSSTDTQYF. This rearrangement joins TRBV9 to TRBJ2-3, with D unresolved. CDR1 SGDLS and CDR2 YYNGEE come from the germline V gene. Deletions cut 3 bases from V and 2 bases from J, with 10 bases between. The CDR3 runs to 14 residues.

V is TRBV5-1 and J is TRBJ2-1, with a tentative D call TRBD2 (6 bases). V dropped 7 bases and J dropped 1 base, with 15 bases sitting between them. This CDR3 contains 15 residues. CDR1 is SGHRS, CDR2 YFSETQ, per germline. CDR3 protein: CASHLEGSSYNEQFF. DNA of the CDR3: TGCGCCAGCCACCTGGAGGGATCGTCCTACAATGAGCAGTTCTTC.

This clone showed up just a few times. J is TRBJ1-5 and V is TRBV6-6, with D possibly matching TRBD1 (5 bases). CDR1 MNHNY and CDR2 SVGAGI come from the germline V gene (reference sequence). Trimming stripped 7 bases from V and 7 bases from J, with 14 bases between. The CDR3 extends over 13 amino acids. Here the CDR3 reads CASTEGRGQPQHF. CDR3 DNA sequence: TGTGCCAGCACGGAGGGGAGGGGACAGCCCCAGCATTTT.